This TCR beta chain is from a study of cytomegalovirus exposure and HLA in healthy donors. CDR3 length: 15 residues. The V gene's germline CDR1 is MNHEY and CDR2 SVGAGI. The V and J ends lost 4 bases and 1 base, in that order; junction bases with no gene match: 6. The PCR was carried out with 60 Vbeta primers and 13 Jbeta primers. Sequencing used immunoSEQ multiplex PCR; TCRdb keeps in-frame clones, though not all of them. The repertoire has approximately 210,000 clones, around 79% of them found once; the top ten carry roughly 1.5%. This clone appeared a few times. What was sequenced was PBMCs. The chain links TRBV6-5 to TRBJ1-1, with 7 nucleotides matching TRBD1. This clonotype was sampled from a woman aged 50 to 60 in good health and CMV-seronegative. The CDR3 bases are TGTGCCAGCAGTTTTACAGGGGTCGGGAACACTGAAGCTTTCTTT. This encodes CASSFTGVGNTEAFF.